The present T cell receptor beta chain was sequenced within a study of OX40 agonist ivuxolimab in advanced cancers. Study-wide background: The patients' treatment was ivuxolimab, an agonistic anti-OX40 (CD134) antibody. The mean age was roughly 60 years, ranging from about 23 to 79, with approximately 85% of participants male. A partial response was reached by three patients: one with hepatocellular carcinoma and two with cutaneous melanoma.

The CDR3 length is 19 residues. Unmatched junction bases numbered 14, after V lost 0 bases and J lost 3 bases. Germline V gene data show CDR1 as SGHDN and CDR2 as FVKESK. As regards this clone: Its antigen remains unknown.

Whole-study findings and limits: At 0.1-3.0 mg/kg, partial responders had clonal expansion among the lowest observed.

Using immunoSEQ multiplex PCR, the repertoire was profiled, and TCRdb retains in-frame clones only, with some absent. The sample lists roughly 140,000 clones; roughly 92% were seen once. The sample was CD4+ or CD8+ T cells sorted from blood, taken in a trial of the OX40 agonist ivuxolimab. The sequence was obtained from an adult with an advanced solid tumor such as melanoma, head and neck, liver or kidney cancer. The chain recombines TRBV14 with TRBJ2-7, with 10 bases lining up with TRBD2. The CDR3 coding sequence is TGTGCCAGCAGCCAAGAACGGGGTAGCGGGAGGCCCAAAAGCTACGAGCAGTACTTC. Protein: CASSQERGSGRPKSYEQYF. Combining the CDR3 with reference TRBV14 and TRBJ2-7 gives the whole variable domain EAGVTQFPSHSVIEKGQTVTLRCDPISGHDNLYWYRRVMGKEIKFLLHFVKESKQDESGMPNNRFLAERTGGTYSTLKVQPAELEDSGVYFCASSQERGSGRPKSYEQYFGPGTRLTVT.